This TCR beta chain was captured by sequencing in a study of glioma-infiltrating T cells after dendritic cell vaccination. The CDR3 is made up of 15 amino acids. Trimming removed 4 bases at V and 0 bases at J, with 8 bases between. The germline gives CDR1 SGHTS, CDR2 YDEGEE. Profiling relied on immunoSEQ multiplex PCR, and the TCRdb table lists in-frame clones only, not all of them. This table holds about 100,000 clones, about 79% found once. This material consisted of blood, taken before dendritic cell vaccination. The gene calls are TRBV5-8 and TRBJ1-6; D is unclear. This sequence was found in a human donor with glioblastoma. CDR3 amino acids: CASSRPSSYNSPLHF. CDR3 DNA: TGTGCCAGCAGCCGCCCGAGCTCCTATAATTCACCCCTCCACTTT.